This entry features one T cell receptor beta chain sequence. This entry is derived from a study of T cells after yellow fever vaccination. One entry per CDR3 protein results from TCRdb running MiXCR on the 5' RACE reads. The table includes a few hundred thousand distinct CDR3 sequences, roughly 4% detected once. The CDR3 spans 14 residues. Trimming removed 0 bases from V and 2 bases from J, with 7 bases in between. CDR1 and CDR2 (germline): KGHSH, LQKENI. The sequence was obtained from a man aged 18 to 29 who received the YFV17D yellow fever vaccine. This chain joins TRBV18 and TRBJ2-5; D gene uncertain. Here the sequenced sample was PBMCs, taken on the day of the yellow fever booster vaccination. This CDR3 reads CASSPPPHQETQYF. CDR3 sequence (DNA): TGTGCCAGCTCACCACCGCCGCATCAAGAGACCCAGTACTTC.